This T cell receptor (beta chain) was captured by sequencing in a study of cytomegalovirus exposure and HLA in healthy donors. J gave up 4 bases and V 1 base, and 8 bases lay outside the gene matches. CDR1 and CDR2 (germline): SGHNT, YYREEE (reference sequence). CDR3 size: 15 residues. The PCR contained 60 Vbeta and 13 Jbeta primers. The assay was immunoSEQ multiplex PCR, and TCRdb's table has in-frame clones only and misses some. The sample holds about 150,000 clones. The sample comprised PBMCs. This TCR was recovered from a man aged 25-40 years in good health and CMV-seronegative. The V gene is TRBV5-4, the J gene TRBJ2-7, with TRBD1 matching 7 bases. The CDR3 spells CASSLPGGSRYEQYF. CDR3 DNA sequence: TGTGCCAGCAGCTTGCCAGGGGGTAGTAGGTACGAGCAGTACTTC.